These 5 T cell receptor beta chains share one sample of origin, sequenced in a study of blood T cell repertoires in COVID-19. Assay used: immunoSEQ multiplex PCR; TCRdb lists only in-frame clones, some missing. This sample has 250,000 to 300,000 clones, with 89% found just once. Sequencing used peripheral blood. The receptors derive from a woman aged 60-75 years with acute or convalescent COVID-19.

This clone was counted between two and nine times. This chain joins TRBV27 and TRBJ2-7; 7 bases map to TRBD1. After removal of 3 bases from V and 0 bases from J, the junction contained 2 bases not matched to a gene. The CDR3 spans 14 residues. From germline, CDR1 is MNHEY and CDR2 SMNVEV (reference sequence). CDR3 region: CASSFDRDSYEQYF. DNA of the CDR3: TGTGCCAGCAGTTTCGACAGGGACTCCTACGAGCAGTACTTC.

The rearrangement links TRBV28 to TRBJ2-7, with D possibly matching TRBD2 (6 bases). CDR3 size: 12 residues. Germline CDR1 is MDHEN and CDR2 is SYDVKM. V lost 10 bases and J lost 3, with 13 bases in between. CDR3 in amino acids: CAISGGFYEQYF. DNA for the CDR3: TGTGCCATCTCCGGGGGATTCTACGAGCAGTACTTC.

The CDR3 protein is CASSQAGGSYEQYF. For the CDR3, the DNA is TGTGCCAGCAGCCAAGCAGGGGGTTCCTACGAGCAGTACTTC. The J gene is TRBJ2-7, the V gene TRBV4-2; 7 positions agree with TRBD1. Per germline, CDR1 LGHNA and CDR2 YNFKEQ. CDR3 size: 14 residues. J was trimmed by 1 base and V by 1 base; bases with no gene match: 1.

V is TRBV28 and J is TRBJ2-1; 9 bases match TRBD2. The CDR3 has 17 amino acids. V shed 4 bases and J 0 bases; nucleotides not matched to a gene: 7. Germline lookup yields CDR1 MDHEN and CDR2 SYDVKM. In DNA form, the CDR3 reads TGTGCCAGCAGTTCAACAGCGGGAGGTTACTCCTACAATGAGCAGTTCTTC. It is translated as CASSSTAGGYSYNEQFF.

The chain combines TRBV5-4 with TRBJ2-3; D perhaps matches TRBD1 (5 bases). V lost 4 bases to trimming and J lost 4 bases, with 19 bases between them. The CDR3 is 16 residues long. Germline V gene lookup returns CDR1 SGHNT and CDR2 YYREEE (reference sequence). CDR3: CASSRSTAYVADTQYF. The CDR3 bases are TGTGCCAGCAGCCGGTCGACAGCGTACGTTGCAGATACGCAGTATTTT.